What follows are 4 T cell receptor beta chains derived from one specimen sequenced in a study of blood T cell repertoires in COVID-19. Assay used: immunoSEQ multiplex PCR; TCRdb lists only in-frame clones, some missing. The table includes tens of thousands of clones, 88% detected once. Input material: peripheral blood. The source of these receptors is an older woman with acute or convalescent COVID-19.

The chain is built from TRBV9 and TRBJ2-2; 9 bases map to TRBD2. The germline V gene encodes CDR1 SGDLS and CDR2 YYNGEE. The CDR3 totals 19 residues. V trimming: 3 bases; J trimming: 6 bases; junction bases outside the gene matches: 18. CDR3 sequence: CASSANLPGLAVIAGELFF. DNA for the CDR3: TGTGCCAGCAGCGCCAACCTACCGGGACTAGCTGTAATCGCCGGGGAGCTGTTTTTT.

The chain joins TRBV27 to TRBJ2-7; TRBD2 matches 7 bases. The CDR3 has 14 residues. After removal of 2 bases from V and 4 bases from J, the junction contained 5 bases not matched to a gene. Germline loops: CDR1 MNHEY, CDR2 SMNVEV (reference sequence). CDR3 DNA sequence: TGTGCCAGCAGTTTAAGCGGGATTGGATACGAGCAGTACTTC. This sequence encodes CASSLSGIGYEQYF.

The V and J genes are TRBV27 and TRBJ2-5, with 12 positions matching TRBD2. This CDR3 comprises 16 residues. Germline V gene lookup returns CDR1 MNHEY and CDR2 SMNVEV (reference sequence). The V gene end was trimmed by 7 bases and the J gene end by 1 base; junction bases not matched to a gene: 7. The CDR3 loop reads CASTPGLAGTQETQYF. The CDR3 DNA reads as TGTGCCAGCACCCCAGGACTAGCGGGGACCCAAGAGACCCAGTACTTC.

The V gene is TRBV5-6, the J gene TRBJ2-7; 10 bases match TRBD2. CDR3 length equals 14 residues. Looked up from germline, CDR1 is SGHDT and CDR2 is YYEEEE. Germline trimming cut 2 bases from V and 6 bases from J; bases unmatched to any gene: 5. The CDR3 DNA sequence: TGTGCCAGCAGCTTTTCTAGCGGGAGTTTCGAGCAGTACTTC. Amino acid sequence: CASSFSSGSFEQYF.